The 25 T cell receptor beta chains below were found in one sample sequenced in a study of T cell responses to AZD1222 COVID-19 vaccine. Method: immunoSEQ multiplex PCR; TCRdb's copy keeps in-frame clones and lacks some. The table includes more than 85,000 clones, approximately 89% detected once. The specimen comprised peripheral blood, sampled 28 days after the second AZD1222 dose. The receptors stem from an adult who received the AZD1222 COVID-19 vaccine.

The chain combines TRBV27 with TRBJ1-1; 7 bases align to TRBD1. The CDR3 is 14 residues long. The junction had 5 bases not matched to a gene; V was cut back by 4 bases and J by 3 bases. In germline, CDR1 is MNHEY, CDR2 SMNVEV (reference sequence). The CDR3 here is CASSSRQGHTEAFF. In DNA form, the CDR3 reads TGTGCCAGCAGTTCCCGACAGGGCCACACTGAAGCTTTCTTT.

This clone came up once. The chain carries TRBV5-5 and TRBJ1-2, with TRBD1 identical over 8 bases. V was clipped by 7 bases and J by 6 bases; unmatched bases: 20. The CDR3 is 17 residues long. Germline V CDR1 and CDR2: SGHKS, YYEKEE (reference sequence). The CDR3 nucleotides are TGTGCCAGCTCGACCCTAGACAGGGGCCGTGGAGGTGATGGCTACACCTTC. It specifies CASSTLDRGRGGDGYTF. Filled out from reference TRBV5-5 and TRBJ1-2, the complete variable domain reads DAGVTQSPTHLIKTRGQQVTLRCSPISGHKSVSWYQQVLGQGPQFIFQYYEKEERGRGNFPDRFSARQFPNYSSELNVNALLLGDSALYLCASSTLDRGRGGDGYTFGSGTRLTVV.

Written as DNA, the CDR3 is TGTGCCAGCAGCCACACCGGGACAATATCCTACGAGCAGTACTTC. Translation: CASSHTGTISYEQYF. The chain employs TRBV5-4 and TRBJ2-7, with D tentatively TRBD1 (6 bases). The V end lost 4 bases, the J end lost 1 base, and 15 bases lay between the germline ends. The CDR3 sequence is 15 residues long. Germline CDR1 SGHNT, CDR2 YYREEE (reference sequence).

This clone was seen a handful of times. This sequence joins TRBV6-5 and TRBJ2-7, with 7 nucleotides matching TRBD1. The CDR3 sequence is 13 residues long. Germline V gives CDR1 MNHEY, CDR2 SVGAGI. Unmatched junction bases numbered 1, after V lost 2 bases and J lost 3 bases. The chain's CDR3 is CASSYDRDYEQYF. The CDR3 nucleotides read TGTGCCAGCAGTTACGACAGGGACTACGAGCAGTACTTC.

This chain connects TRBV6-5 to TRBJ2-7, with 14 bases matching TRBD2. CDR1 and CDR2 (germline): MNHEY, SVGAGI. V gave up 2 bases and J gave up 12 bases; unmatched junction bases: 12. This CDR3 region has 16 residues. This CDR3 is CASSYRRTGTSGRLYF. CDR3 DNA: TGTGCCAGCAGTTACCGAAGAACCGGGACTAGCGGGAGACTGTACTTC.

This chain joins TRBV6-6 and TRBJ1-3; D unclear. The germline CDR1 and CDR2 sequences are MNHNY and SVGAGI (reference sequence). The CDR3 contains 15 residues. Trimming stripped 2 bases from V and 0 bases from J, with 8 bases between. CDR3 protein: CASSYHPSSGNTIYF. The CDR3, as DNA: TGTGCCAGCAGTTACCATCCCAGCTCTGGAAACACCATATATTTT.

This chain connects TRBV11-1 to TRBJ2-7, with D uncertain. Germline values: CDR1 SGHAT, CDR2 FQDESV (reference sequence). Trimming removed 0 bases at V and 0 bases at J, with 6 bases between. The CDR3 has 14 residues. This CDR3 reads CASSLAHLSYEQYF. As DNA, the CDR3 is TGTGCCAGCAGCTTAGCCCACCTCTCCTACGAGCAGTACTTC.

The chain has TRBV30 and TRBJ2-5; D is uncertain. The CDR3 sequence is 11 residues long. Trimming shortened V by 0 bases and J by 5 bases, and 4 bases separated the two germline ends. Germline lookup yields CDR1 GTSNPN and CDR2 SVGIG (reference sequence). The CDR3 DNA is TGTGCCTGGAGTGTAACGGAGACCCAGTACTTC. Translated, it gives CAWSVTETQYF.

The genes are TRBV2 and TRBJ2-1; the match to TRBD1 covers 9 bases. The CDR3 is 16 amino acids. Germline loops: CDR1 SNHLY, CDR2 FYNNEI. With 6 bases clipped from V and 3 bases from J, the junction kept 9 bases outside the gene matches. CDR3 in amino acids: CASRRSTGGGYNEQFF. The DNA for the CDR3 is TGTGCCAGCAGACGCTCCACAGGGGGCGGCTACAATGAGCAGTTCTTC.

CDR3 residues: CASSLGAQASSEQYF. CDR3 DNA sequence: TGTGCCAGCAGCTTAGGGGCCCAAGCATCAAGCGAGCAGTACTTC. This chain uses TRBV7-6 with TRBJ2-7; no clear D gene. Per germline, CDR1 SGHVS and CDR2 FNYEAQ. The ends were cut back, 1 base at V and 6 bases at J, with 16 bases in the middle. This CDR3 is built from 15 residues.

V and J are TRBV27 and TRBJ2-5; TRBD1 matches 11 bases. Looked up from germline, CDR1 is MNHEY and CDR2 is SMNVEV (reference sequence). The CDR3 covers 16 residues. After removal of 1 base from V and 4 bases from J, the junction contained 5 bases not matched to a gene. CDR3 amino acids: CASSLFWTGGLETQYF. The CDR3 DNA is TGTGCCAGCAGTTTATTTTGGACAGGGGGCCTAGAGACCCAGTACTTC.

This rearrangement joins TRBV29-1 to TRBJ2-1; D may be TRBD1 or TRBD2 (6 bases each). V shed 3 bases and J shed 4 bases, with 22 bases lying between them. From germline, CDR1 is SQVTM and CDR2 ANQGSEA. The CDR3 totals 17 residues. CDR3 coding DNA: TGCAGCGTTGACCTTCCCCACGGGGGCAGAATGTACAATGAGCAGTTCTTC. Translating gives CSVDLPHGGRMYNEQFF.

The chain employs TRBV28 and TRBJ2-1; D ambiguous. The germline CDR1 and CDR2 sequences are MDHEN and SYDVKM. Deletions cut 6 bases from V and 4 bases from J, with 4 bases between. The length of the CDR3 is 11 residues. DNA for the CDR3: TGTGCCAGCAGGGAGTACAATGAGCAGTTCTTC. This sequence encodes CASREYNEQFF.

A single count supports this clone. The chain carries TRBV3-1 (or the pseudogene TRBV3-2) and TRBJ2-3, with a tentative D call TRBD2 (5 bases). Trimming removed 5 bases from V and 2 bases from J, with 11 bases in between. The CDR3 sequence is 14 residues long. From germline, CDR1 is LGHDT and CDR2 YNNKEL (reference sequence). This chain's CDR3 is CASSDRGFTDTQYF. CDR3 bases: TGTGCCAGCAGCGACCGGGGTTTCACAGATACGCAGTATTTT.

The V call is TRBV29-1, the J call TRBJ1-5, with D unclear. The V gene's germline CDR1 is SQVTM and CDR2 ANQGSEA. CDR3 size: 13 residues. Between the trimmed V and J ends, which lost 5 bases and 0 bases, there was a span of 8 bases. This chain's CDR3 is CSVSGNSNQPQHF. CDR3 bases: TGCAGCGTTTCTGGGAATAGCAATCAGCCCCAGCATTTT.

CDR3: CASSDPNSYEQYF. The CDR3 nucleotides are TGTGCCAGCTCAGACCCTAACTCCTACGAGCAGTACTTC. The rearrangement uses TRBV18 and TRBJ2-7; D call uncertain. Germline V CDR1 and CDR2: KGHSH, LQKENI. CDR3 length equals 13 residues. V shed 5 bases and J shed 0 bases, with 8 bases lying between them.

The rearrangement uses TRBV6-2 or TRBV6-3 and TRBJ2-1; either TRBD1 or TRBD2 may supply D (5 bases each). The CDR3 is 16 residues long. Trimming left V 2 bases short and J 7 bases short, with 18 bases between. The germline CDR1 and CDR2 sequences are MNHEY and SVGEGT. CDR3 residues: CASSYTRVGVRNEQFF. As DNA, the CDR3 is TGTGCCAGCAGTTACACAAGGGTGGGGGTTAGAAATGAGCAGTTCTTC.

The chain employs TRBV2 and TRBJ1-2; tentative D call: TRBD1 (5 bases). Germline CDR1 reads SNHLY; CDR2 reads FYNNEI. The CDR3 extends over 13 amino acids. V gave up 7 bases and J gave up 7 bases, with 16 bases separating them. CDR3 nucleotides: TGTGCCAGCACAAGCGGAGGGGCGGTTGGCTACACCTTC. Translating it yields CASTSGGAVGYTF.

V is TRBV5-1 and J is TRBJ2-3; 9 positions agree with TRBD2. The V segment lost 0 bases and the J segment 1 base; nucleotides outside the gene matches: 6. CDR3 length: 17 residues. CDR1 is SGHRS and CDR2 is YFSETQ in the germline V gene. The CDR3 reads CASSLGGVAGGTDTQYF. For the CDR3, the DNA is TGCGCCAGCAGCTTGGGCGGGGTAGCGGGAGGCACAGATACGCAGTATTTT.

This clone was counted between two and nine times. The chain has TRBV11-3 and TRBJ2-7; 7 bases match TRBD1. This CDR3 is built from 17 residues. Germline lookup yields CDR1 SGHNT and CDR2 YENEEA. The J segment lost 0 bases and the V segment lost 3 bases, leaving 11 bases of the junction unmatched. The CDR3 loop is CASSFGYPGQSSYEQYF. In DNA form, the CDR3 reads TGTGCCAGCAGCTTCGGATACCCGGGACAGAGCTCCTACGAGCAGTACTTC.

This clone has just one count. The genes are TRBV5-1 and TRBJ1-1; D is perhaps TRBD1 (5 bases). CDR3 size: 15 residues. CDR1 and CDR2 (germline): SGHRS, YFSETQ. The germline V and J ends were trimmed by 2 bases and 1 base, with 12 bases remaining between them. The CDR3 reads CASSLTPTGNTEAFF. The DNA for the CDR3 is TGCGCCAGCAGCTTAACTCCCACAGGGAACACTGAAGCTTTCTTT.

The chain links TRBV9 to TRBJ2-1, with 10 positions matching TRBD2. The germline CDR1 and CDR2 sequences are SGDLS and YYNGEE. Trimming cost V 0 bases and J 0 bases; bases outside gene matches: 6. The CDR3 is 18 amino acids. The DNA for the CDR3 is TGTGCCAGCAGCGTAGCGGTAGCGGGAGGTAGCTCCTACAATGAGCAGTTCTTC. This codes for CASSVAVAGGSSYNEQFF.

This chain links TRBV21-1 with TRBJ2-1; TRBD2 is taken as the D call from the table, unchecked against the DNA. TRBV21-1 is a documented pseudogene. The CDR3 extends over 17 amino acids. CDR3 loop: CASTGGLAGDSYNEQFF. CDR3 bases: TGTGCCAGCACCGGGGGCCTAGCGGGGGACTCCTACAATGAGCAGTTCTTC.

DNA of the CDR3: TGTGCCAGCACCGGGATAGATACAGAGACCCAGTACTTC. Protein sequence: CASTGIDTETQYF. This sequence joins TRBV27 and TRBJ2-5; tentatively, D is TRBD2 (5 bases). CDR1 MNHEY and CDR2 SMNVEV come from the germline V gene (reference sequence). This CDR3 spans 13 amino acids. V was clipped by 7 bases and J by 4 bases, with 13 bases between them.

The V gene is TRBV9, the J gene TRBJ2-1; TRBD2 aligns across 10 bases. Germline V gene data show CDR1 as SGDLS and CDR2 as YYNGEE. The CDR3 totals 15 residues. J gave up 10 bases and V 0 bases, and 7 bases lay outside the gene matches. The CDR3 here is CASSVVASGRGEQFF. The DNA of the CDR3 is TGTGCCAGCAGCGTAGTGGCTAGCGGGAGAGGCGAGCAGTTCTTC.